This T cell receptor (beta chain) appears in the sequencing data of a study of T cells in Graves' hyperthyroidism and ophthalmopathy. Notes on the study in general: Classification by a 13 V-J model distinguished ophthalmopathy from stable hyperthyroidism. Median prediction lead before ophthalmopathy onset was 6.5 months with the model.

This clonotype was observed at least ten times. What it binds is not known. The J segment lost 9 bases and the V segment lost 1 base, leaving 12 bases of the junction unmatched. The CDR3 covers 16 residues. Germline values: CDR1 LGHDT, CDR2 YNNKEL (reference sequence). RNA transcripts served as the template for amplifying TCR beta CDR3 regions. Researchers ran a first-round RT-PCR on the TCR CDR3 using the HTBI primer set. Each CDR3 protein gets one entry after TCRdb re-called the multiplex PCR reads with MiXCR. The sample has about 420,000 distinct CDR3 sequences, more than 15% seen once. The rearrangement links TRBV3-1 to TRBJ2-1, with 7 positions matching TRBD2. Sequencing was performed on blood. This TCR was sampled from a woman between 18 and 29 years old with Graves' hyperthyroidism. CDR3 bases: TGTGCCAGCAGCCAAGTGGTTAGCGGGCGCGGACTTGAGCAGTTCTTC. Protein sequence: CASSQVVSGRGLEQFF.